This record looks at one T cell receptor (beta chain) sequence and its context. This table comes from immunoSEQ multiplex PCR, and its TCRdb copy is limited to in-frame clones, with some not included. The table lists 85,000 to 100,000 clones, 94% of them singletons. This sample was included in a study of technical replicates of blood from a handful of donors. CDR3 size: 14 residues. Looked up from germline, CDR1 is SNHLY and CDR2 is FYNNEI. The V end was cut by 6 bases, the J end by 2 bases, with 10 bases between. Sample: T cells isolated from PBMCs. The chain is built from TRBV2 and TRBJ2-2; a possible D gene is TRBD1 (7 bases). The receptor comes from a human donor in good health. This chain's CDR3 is CASRRDRNTGELFF. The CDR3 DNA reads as TGTGCCAGCAGGCGGGACAGAAACACCGGGGAGCTGTTTTTT.